This TCR beta chain was profiled in a study of PD-1 blockade in classical Hodgkin lymphoma. Whole-study results and caveats: Complete responders' diversity at baseline resembled that of newly diagnosed patients. While CD8+ TCR diversity did not rise significantly by C4D1, CD4+ TCR diversity did.

This clone was counted a single time. Its antigen is not identified. All the patients suffered relapse after autologous stem cell transplantation, and brentuximab vedotin exposure differed. Best overall response was complete response, partial response or progressive disease in these relapsed/refractory classical Hodgkin lymphoma patients. The repertoire was sequenced with immunoSEQ multiplex PCR; TCRdb's copy has only in-frame clones and lacks some. The sample holds about 97,000 clones, 75% to 90% seen once. The sequences come from peripheral blood mononuclear cells (PBMCs), collected at baseline. The origin of this receptor is a human donor with classical Hodgkin lymphoma.

The CDR3 sequence: CASSDHAPLGELFF. The CDR3 region has the DNA TGTGCCAGCAGTGACCACGCCCCGCTCGGGGAGCTGTTTTTT. The chain links TRBV6-4 to TRBJ2-2; no clear D. Trimming shortened V by 2 bases and J by 7 bases, and 11 bases separated the two germline ends. Germline lookup yields CDR1 MRHNA and CDR2 SNTAGT. The CDR3 is made up of 14 amino acids.